Listed here are 20 T cell receptor beta chains from one sample, sequenced in a study of siplizumab effects on memory and regulatory T cells. Assay: immunoSEQ multiplex PCR; the TCRdb copy retains only in-frame clones and omits some. This table holds some 96,000 clones, over 90% found once. Input material: non-Treg CD4+ T cells sorted from blood. Receptor source: a human donor in good health.

The rearrangement joins TRBV6-1 to TRBJ1-5; no clear D. The V and J ends lost 7 bases and 7 bases respectively, with 17 bases between them. This CDR3 is built from 14 residues. Germline CDR1 MNHNS, CDR2 SASEGT. The CDR3 bases are TGTGCCAGCAACCTCGGCCAGTTTTTGCAGCCCCAGCATTTT. Encoded protein: CASNLGQFLQPQHF.

The V call is TRBV9, the J call TRBJ2-2; D is uncertain. Per germline, CDR1 SGDLS and CDR2 YYNGEE. This CDR3 has 13 residues. V shed 4 bases and J shed 5 bases, with 9 bases lying between them. Here the CDR3 reads CASSPVRTGELFF. CDR3 nucleotide sequence: TGTGCCAGCAGCCCAGTTAGGACCGGGGAGCTGTTTTTT.

This rearrangement joins TRBV7-8 to TRBJ2-7, with 11 bases lining up with TRBD2. There are 16 residues in the CDR3. In germline, CDR1 is SGHVS, CDR2 FQNEAQ. V lost 5 bases, J lost 1 base, and 7 bases stayed unmatched. The CDR3 protein is CASSLMGLAASYEQYF. The CDR3 DNA reads as TGTGCCAGCAGCCTGATGGGACTAGCGGCGTCCTACGAGCAGTACTTC.

In nucleotides, the CDR3 is TGCGCCAGCAGCTTTTTTCCTACGGGGGAAGAGACCCAGTACTTC. It translates to CASSFFPTGEETQYF. V gene TRBV5-1 combines with J gene TRBJ2-5; D may be TRBD2 (6 bases). The CDR3 has 15 amino acids. V was clipped by 2 bases and J by 3 bases, with 14 bases between them. CDR1 SGHRS and CDR2 YFSETQ come from the germline V gene. The variable domain in full, with the rest retrieved from reference TRBV5-1 and TRBJ2-5, is KAGVTQTPRYLIKTRGQQVTLSCSPISGHRSVSWYQQTPGQGLQFLFEYFSETQRNKGNFPGRFSGRQFSNSRSEMNVSTLELGDSALYLCASSFFPTGEETQYFGPGTRLLVL.

The chain recombines TRBV5-5 with TRBJ1-5; unclear D gene. CDR1 and CDR2 (germline): SGHKS, YYEKEE (reference sequence). The CDR3 has 15 residues. With 4 bases removed from V and 0 bases from J, the gap between germline ends came to 11 bases. Here the CDR3 reads CASSPWEYSNQPQHF. DNA of the CDR3: TGTGCCAGCAGCCCTTGGGAGTATAGCAATCAGCCCCAGCATTTT.

The J gene is TRBJ2-5, the V gene TRBV29-1, with 7 bases aligning to TRBD1. Germline loops: CDR1 SQVTM, CDR2 ANQGSEA. CDR3 length: 15 amino acids. Germline trimming cut 3 bases from V and 1 base from J; bases unmatched to any gene: 8. The CDR3 DNA reads TGCAGCGTTGAGGGCCACAGGGGCTTCCAAGAGACCCAGTACTTC. The encoded protein is CSVEGHRGFQETQYF.

This clone was observed a few times. The chain combines TRBV28 with TRBJ2-1, with D maybe TRBD1 (6 bases). V dropped 7 bases and J dropped 6 bases, with 13 bases sitting between them. The CDR3 spans 13 residues. Germline CDR1 is MDHEN and CDR2 is SYDVKM. The CDR3 region is CASNNRAGNEQFF. CDR3 nucleotides: TGTGCCAGCAATAACAGGGCAGGCAATGAGCAGTTCTTC.

This sequence joins TRBV27 and TRBJ2-3, with TRBD2 identical over 9 bases. The germline CDR1 and CDR2 sequences are MNHEY and SMNVEV (reference sequence). This CDR3 has 13 residues. V was clipped by 3 bases and J by 9 bases; unmatched bases: 4. In nucleotides, the CDR3 is TGTGCCAGCAGTTTTATAGCGGGAGAAACGCAGTATTTT. Its protein product is CASSFIAGETQYF.

The gene calls are TRBV11-3 and TRBJ2-2; D ambiguous. V lost 5 bases and J lost 5, with 6 bases in between. Germline V CDR1 and CDR2: SGHNT, YENEEA. The CDR3 totals 12 residues. The CDR3, as DNA: TGTGCCAGCAGCCCGATAACCGGGGAGCTGTTTTTT. Translation gives CASSPITGELFF.

CDR3 in DNA: TGTGCCAGCAGTGATGTTAGGCTCAACACAGATACGCAGTATTTT. This encodes CASSDVRLNTDTQYF. The rearrangement joins TRBV2 to TRBJ2-3; D not resolved. Looked up from germline, CDR1 is SNHLY and CDR2 is FYNNEI. The length of the CDR3 is 15 residues. V was trimmed by 3 bases and J by 2 bases, leaving 12 bases between them.

The chain couples TRBV30 to TRBJ2-3; 8 bases map to TRBD1. CDR3 length: 14 residues. In germline, CDR1 is GTSNPN, CDR2 SVGIG (reference sequence). V shed 0 bases, J shed 4 bases, and the junction held 3 bases outside the gene matches. Written as DNA, the CDR3 is TGTGCCTGGAGTGTTGGACAGGGTCCAGATACGCAGTATTTT. Protein: CAWSVGQGPDTQYF.

The gene calls are TRBV10-1 and TRBJ2-3, with D uncertain. The germline CDR1 and CDR2 sequences are WNHNN and SYGVQD (reference sequence). The CDR3 covers 13 residues. Trimming took off 0 bases at V and 5 bases at J, with 6 bases between the two ends. DNA of the CDR3: TGCGCCAGCAGTGAGTCGGGTCGAGATACGCAGTATTTT. Its translation is CASSESGRDTQYF.

This sequence joins TRBV29-1 and TRBJ2-2; TRBD1 agrees at 9 bases. The CDR3 runs 12 residues. With V trimmed by 7 bases and J by 6 bases, 3 bases remained unmatched. Germline CDR1 reads SQVTM; CDR2 reads ANQGSEA. The CDR3 DNA reads TGCAGCGCCGGACAGGGGTCCGGGGAGCTGTTTTTT. This codes for CSAGQGSGELFF.

This chain joins TRBV5-1 and TRBJ2-1, with D perhaps TRBD1 or TRBD2 (5 bases each). V was shortened by 3 bases and J by 9 bases, with 19 bases between the two germline ends. This CDR3 comprises 15 residues. Per the germline V gene, CDR1 is SGHRS and CDR2 is YFSETQ. CDR3 in DNA: TGCGCCAGCAGCTCAAACCGGGACCCCGCTCGTGAGCAGTTCTTC. This translates into CASSSNRDPAREQFF.

The chain recombines TRBV15 with TRBJ2-1, with D unclear. The germline gives CDR1 LNHNV, CDR2 YYDKDF (reference sequence). V shed 0 bases and J shed 6 bases, with 9 bases lying between them. The CDR3 spans 14 residues. CDR3 DNA sequence: TGTGCCACCAGCAGAGAACAGCGAAGCAATGAGCAGTTCTTC. Translated, it gives CATSREQRSNEQFF.

J is TRBJ2-7 and V is TRBV6-5; D possibly corresponds to TRBD2 (6 bases). This CDR3 comprises 12 residues. The V end lost 5 bases, the J end lost 6 bases, and 11 bases lay between the germline ends. Looked up from germline, CDR1 is MNHEY and CDR2 is SVGAGI. CDR3: CASSHMEGEQYF. Here the CDR3 DNA reads TGTGCCAGCAGTCACATGGAGGGCGAGCAGTACTTC.

The gene calls are TRBV6-5 and TRBJ1-2; possibly TRBD1 for D (5 bases). In germline, CDR1 is MNHEY, CDR2 SVGAGI. The CDR3 totals 15 residues. Trimming stripped 0 bases from V and 2 bases from J, with 10 bases between. The CDR3 DNA reads as TGTGCCAGCAGTTACTCCTTAACAGGAAACTATGGCTACACCTTC. It codes for CASSYSLTGNYGYTF.

This clone occurred once. This chain links TRBV28 with TRBJ2-7; possible D gene TRBD1, 5 bases. The CDR3 is 14 amino acids. Germline CDR1 and CDR2: MDHEN and SYDVKM. V was trimmed by 8 bases and J by 6 bases, leaving 20 bases between them. The CDR3 sequence: CASGDRQRTSEQYF. CDR3 bases: TGTGCCAGCGGGGATAGACAGCGAACCTCCGAGCAGTACTTC.

About this clone: The same CDR3 can be traced to other DNA sequences in this sample. The gene calls are TRBV5-4 and TRBJ2-7, with TRBD1 matching over 11 bases. V was clipped by 3 bases and J by 5 bases; unmatched bases: 4. This CDR3 is built from 14 residues. Germline V gene lookup returns CDR1 SGHNT and CDR2 YYREEE (reference sequence). The CDR3 sequence: CASSSGQGANEQYF. For the CDR3, the DNA is TGTGCCAGCAGCTCCGGACAGGGGGCAAACGAGCAGTACTTC.

The chain has TRBV4-1 and TRBJ2-7; no clear D. The germline CDR1 and CDR2 sequences are MGHRA and YSYEKL. This CDR3 is built from 15 residues. Deletions cut 2 bases from V and 4 bases from J, with 15 bases between. CDR3 residues: CASSQTSTQGYEQYF. CDR3 nucleotides: TGCGCCAGCAGCCAAACGAGTACTCAAGGGTACGAGCAGTACTTC.